These 7 T cell receptor beta chains were sequenced from one sample in a study of cytomegalovirus exposure and HLA in healthy donors. The primer mix had 60 Vbeta and 13 Jbeta primers. Data came from immunoSEQ multiplex PCR; TCRdb stores just in-frame clones and leaves some out. The data show roughly 170,000 clones, with 71% seen just once and about 1.4% held by the top ten. Sequencing input: PBMCs. The receptors here all came from a girl between 10 and 17 years old in good health and CMV-seronegative.

The chain joins TRBV6-5 to TRBJ2-3, with 9 bases identical to TRBD1. V was pared by 5 bases and J by 4 bases, with 7 bases of the junction left unmatched. This CDR3 contains 15 residues. Germline loops: CDR1 MNHEY, CDR2 SVGAGI. CDR3 sequence (DNA): TGTGCCAGCAGTAACGGGGACAGGGTGGCAGATACGCAGTATTTT. It specifies CASSNGDRVADTQYF.

V usage is TRBV6-1 and J usage is TRBJ1-2; D is possibly TRBD1 (5 bases). The CDR3 is made up of 15 amino acids. Trimming stripped 6 bases from V and 3 bases from J, with 17 bases between. Germline CDR1 MNHNS, CDR2 SASEGT. CDR3 sequence (DNA): TGTGCCAGCAGCCTTGATAGGACATCGTACTATGGCTACACCTTC. Amino acid sequence: CASSLDRTSYYGYTF.

V gene TRBV5-1 combines with J gene TRBJ1-1; TRBD1 matches 7 bases. Germline V gene sequence: CDR1 SGHRS, CDR2 YFSETQ. J was trimmed by 11 bases and V by 4 bases; bases with no gene match: 14. The CDR3 has 14 amino acids. The CDR3 sequence is CASSEGSAGGRAFF. The CDR3 DNA reads as TGCGCCAGCAGCGAGGGGTCGGCAGGGGGGCGGGCTTTCTTT.

This clone has more than one count but fewer than ten. The CDR3 DNA sequence: TGCGCCAGCAGCTTGGCCGTCGAGGGCACAGATACGCAGTATTTT. Translated, it gives CASSLAVEGTDTQYF. This chain joins TRBV5-1 and TRBJ2-3; D is undetermined. CDR3 length: 15 residues. Germline CDR1 SGHRS, CDR2 YFSETQ. V lost 0 bases and J 1 base, leaving 9 bases between the germline ends.

As for this clone: The junction does not match germline at one end; this may be a read error. V and J are TRBV19 and TRBJ1-4; D may be TRBD1 (5 bases). Germline-derived CDR1 and CDR2 are LNHDA and SQIVND (reference sequence). The CDR3 is 14 amino acids. The CDR3 sequence: CASSLDRSNEKLFF. The CDR3, as DNA: TGTGCCAGTAGTCTAGACAGATCTAATGAAAAACTGTTTTTT. The full variable domain, its missing parts supplied by reference TRBV19 and TRBJ1-4, is DGGITQSPKYLFRKEGQNVTLSCEQNLNHDAMYWYRQDPGQGLRLIYYSQIVNDFQKGDIAEGYSVSREKKESFPLTVTSAQKNPTAFYLCASSLDRSNEKLFFGSGTQLSVL.

The sample holds a few counts of this clone. The gene calls are TRBV10-3 and TRBJ2-1; 15 bases map to TRBD2. V gave up 10 bases and J gave up 7 bases; unmatched junction bases: 11. CDR1 and CDR2 from the germline V gene are ENHRY and SYGVKD. The CDR3 loop spans 16 amino acids. CDR3 in amino acids: CASDGTSGGFMNEQFF. The CDR3 nucleotides are TGTGCCAGCGACGGGACTAGCGGGGGGTTTATGAATGAGCAGTTCTTC.

A few counts support this clone. The chain has TRBV4-1 and TRBJ1-2, with D possibly matching TRBD1 (5 bases). The CDR3 loop spans 13 amino acids. The germline V gene encodes CDR1 MGHRA and CDR2 YSYEKL. Trimming removed 5 bases at V and 4 bases at J, with 11 bases between. This CDR3 reads CASSTETGYGYTF. The DNA for the CDR3 is TGCGCCAGCAGCACCGAAACAGGCTATGGCTACACCTTC.